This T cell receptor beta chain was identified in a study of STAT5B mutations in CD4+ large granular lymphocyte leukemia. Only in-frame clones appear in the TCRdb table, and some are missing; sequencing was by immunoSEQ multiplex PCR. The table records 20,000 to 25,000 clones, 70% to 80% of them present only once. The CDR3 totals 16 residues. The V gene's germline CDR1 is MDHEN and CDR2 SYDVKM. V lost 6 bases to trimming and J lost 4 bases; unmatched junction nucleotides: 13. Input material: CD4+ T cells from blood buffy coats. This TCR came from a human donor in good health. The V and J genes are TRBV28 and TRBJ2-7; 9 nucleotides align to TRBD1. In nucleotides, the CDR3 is TGTGCCAGCAGGGCCCCCACGGGACAGGGCCTTTACGAGCAGTACGTC. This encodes CASRAPTGQGLYEQYV.